This passage covers 27 T cell receptor beta chains from one sample sequenced in a study of T-cell reconstitution after alpha-beta-depleted transplantation in children. The TCRbeta library was prepared with unique molecular identifiers. TCRdb fed the PCR reads into MiXCR, producing one record per CDR3 protein. The sample lists hundreds of thousands of distinct CDR3 sequences, 13% occurring once. The source material was PBMCs, sampled before TCRalphabeta/CD19-depleted stem cell transplant. The receptors originated from a girl aged 2 to 10 with congenital amegakaryocytic thrombocytopenia, due to receive a stem cell transplant.

The chain combines TRBV29-1 with TRBJ2-3, with a weak D call TRBD1 (6 bases). This CDR3 has 13 residues. Germline V lookup: CDR1 SQVTM, CDR2 ANQGSEA. Trimming cost V 6 bases and J 4 bases, with 14 bases left between them. CDR3 sequence: CSVRDRSADTQYF. Here the CDR3 DNA reads TGCAGCGTCCGTGACAGGTCTGCAGATACGCAGTATTTT.

The sample holds many counts of this clonotype. The genes are TRBV20-1 and TRBJ2-1; 10 bases fit TRBD2. Germline loops: CDR1 DFQATT, CDR2 SNEGSKA (reference sequence). This CDR3 is built from 15 residues. V lost 4 bases and J lost 8; bases outside the gene matches: 11. DNA of the CDR3: TGCAGTGCTACTTGGGGCCTAGCGGGAGTGGATGAGCAGTTCTTC. Amino acids: CSATWGLAGVDEQFF.

The chain joins TRBV2 to TRBJ1-4; no reliable D call. The CDR3 is made up of 14 amino acids. The germline V and J ends were trimmed by 1 base and 5 bases, with 8 bases remaining between them. Germline loops: CDR1 SNHLY, CDR2 FYNNEI. This chain's CDR3 is CASSEDGPNEKLFF. In nucleotides, the CDR3 is TGTGCCAGCAGTGAAGACGGCCCCAATGAAAAACTGTTTTTT.

V usage is TRBV9 and J usage is TRBJ1-2; D remains unclear. Germline V lookup: CDR1 SGDLS, CDR2 YYNGEE. Trimming shortened V by 6 bases and J by 6 bases, and 15 bases separated the two germline ends. CDR3 length: 13 residues. CDR3 coding DNA: TGTGCCAGCACTGGATCCCCGACGGATGGCTACACCTTC. Translating it yields CASTGSPTDGYTF.

This clonotype occurred many times. The V gene is TRBV28, the J gene TRBJ2-7; no clear D gene. Trimming took 4 bases from V and 4 from J, leaving 11 bases between them. This CDR3 contains 13 residues. Germline values: CDR1 MDHEN, CDR2 SYDVKM. The CDR3 here is CASSSHPRYEQYF. The CDR3 DNA reads TGTGCCAGCAGTTCGCATCCTAGGTACGAGCAGTACTTC.

Many counts were recorded for this clonotype. The rearrangement links TRBV28 to TRBJ2-7; 10 positions match TRBD2. CDR1 MDHEN and CDR2 SYDVKM come from the germline V gene. The CDR3 runs 16 residues. The V segment lost 2 bases and the J segment 7 bases; nucleotides outside the gene matches: 11. The CDR3 loop reads CASSLGIFTSGTEQYF. The DNA for the CDR3 is TGTGCCAGCAGTTTAGGTATCTTCACTAGCGGGACAGAGCAGTACTTC.

In this sample, this clonotype turned up many times. The genes are TRBV6-1 and TRBJ1-2; tentative D call: TRBD1 (6 bases). Per the germline V gene, CDR1 is MNHNS and CDR2 is SASEGT. Trimming left V 6 bases short and J 2 bases short, with 10 bases between. The CDR3 is made up of 13 amino acids. CDR3 protein: CASSRGQNYGYTF. CDR3 nucleotide sequence: TGTGCCAGCAGCCGGGGACAAAACTATGGCTACACCTTC.

A few counts support this clonotype. The gene calls are TRBV28 and TRBJ1-5, with TRBD1 as a possible D gene (6 bases). The germline CDR1 and CDR2 sequences are MDHEN and SYDVKM. The CDR3 is 12 amino acids. Trimming removed 11 bases from V and 7 bases from J, with 15 bases in between. The CDR3 here is CAGAGGGQPQHF. The CDR3 DNA reads TGTGCCGGGGCCGGGGGCGGCCAGCCCCAGCATTTT.

The rearrangement uses TRBV7-2 and TRBJ1-1, with D unclear. The germline gives CDR1 SGHTA, CDR2 FQGNSA. This CDR3 region has 13 residues. Deletions cut 1 base from V and 7 bases from J, with 10 bases between. The CDR3 reads CASSLGARDEAFF. The CDR3 nucleotides are TGTGCCAGCAGCTTAGGAGCGAGGGATGAAGCTTTCTTT.

This clonotype was observed at least ten times. V gene TRBV29-1 combines with J gene TRBJ1-4; possible D gene TRBD1, 5 bases. V lost 2 bases and J 3 bases, leaving 13 bases between the germline ends. The CDR3 loop spans 15 amino acids. The germline V gene encodes CDR1 SQVTM and CDR2 ANQGSEA. The CDR3 loop is CSVESPGRANEKLFF. CDR3 DNA: TGCAGCGTTGAAAGCCCGGGACGGGCTAATGAAAAACTGTTTTTT.

This clonotype was counted many times. V usage is TRBV5-1 and J usage is TRBJ2-1, with 14 bases aligning to TRBD2. The CDR3 loop spans 16 amino acids. The germline CDR1 and CDR2 sequences are SGHRS and YFSETQ. J was trimmed by 2 bases and V by 4 bases; bases with no gene match: 2. The CDR3 bases are TGCGCCAGCAGCAAGACTAGCGGGAGGGCCTACAATGAGCAGTTCTTC. Its translation: CASSKTSGRAYNEQFF.

The rearrangement joins TRBV15 to TRBJ2-1, with TRBD1 matching over 7 bases. Germline V gene lookup returns CDR1 LNHNV and CDR2 YYDKDF (reference sequence). Germline trimming cut 5 bases from V and 2 bases from J; bases unmatched to any gene: 6. This CDR3 is built from 15 residues. This CDR3 is CATSPHRGPYNEQFF. CDR3 bases: TGTGCCACCAGCCCTCACAGGGGCCCCTACAATGAGCAGTTCTTC. The entire variable domain, with the rest obtained from reference TRBV15 and TRBJ2-1, is as follows: DAMVIQNPRYQVTQFGKPVTLSCSQTLNHNVMYWYQQKSSQAPKLLFHYYDKDFNNEADTPDNFQSRRPNTSFCFLDIRSPGLGDTAMYLCATSPHRGPYNEQFFGPGTRLTVL.

This clonotype was recorded many times. One end of the junction is discordant with germline, which a read error may explain. This chain joins TRBV29-1 and TRBJ1-2; D remains unclear. Germline V gives CDR1 SQVTM, CDR2 ANQGSEA. CDR3 length: 11 residues. Here the CDR3 DNA reads TGCAGCGTTGGTGATCGGACTCCGAGTAACTTC. Its protein product is CSVGDRTPSNF.

At least ten counts were recorded for this clonotype. The V call is TRBV9, the J call TRBJ2-1; D is possibly TRBD2 (6 bases). Germline V gene sequence: CDR1 SGDLS, CDR2 YYNGEE. The CDR3 consists of 15 residues. The V end was cut by 3 bases, the J end by 9 bases, with 19 bases between. CDR3 DNA sequence: TGTGCCAGCAGCGCCCGGACGGGAGAGAGGCGTGAGCAGTTCTTC. Its protein is CASSARTGERREQFF.

J is TRBJ2-3 and V is TRBV7-9; 9 bases fit TRBD2. Trimming at V came to 3 bases and at J to 2 bases, leaving 6 bases not matched to a gene. There are 16 residues in the CDR3. Germline V CDR1 and CDR2: SEHNR, FQNEAQ (reference sequence). CDR3 sequence: CASSFFRTSDTDTQYF. CDR3 bases: TGTGCCAGCAGCTTTTTCAGGACTAGCGACACAGATACGCAGTATTTT.

The sample holds many counts of this clonotype. The rearrangement links TRBV20-1 to TRBJ2-7; D call uncertain. Trimming left V 5 bases short and J 3 bases short, with 14 bases between. Germline CDR1 reads DFQATT; CDR2 reads SNEGSKA (reference sequence). The CDR3 spans 13 residues. The CDR3 region has the DNA TGCAGTGCTTCCACGAGAGCGCTCTACGAGCAGTACTTC. As protein: CSASTRALYEQYF.

In the case of this clonotype: One end of the junction fails to match germline, which may point to a read error. V usage is TRBV5-1 and J usage is TRBJ1-1; tentative D call: TRBD1 (5 bases). CDR1 is SGHRS, CDR2 YFSETQ, per germline. CDR3 length: 13 amino acids. This chain's CDR3 is CASRLGLNTEAFF. The CDR3 DNA reads as TGCGCCAGCAGATTGGGGCTGAACACTGAAGCTTTCTTT.

This clonotype was counted a few times. This chain links TRBV20-1 with TRBJ2-5; 12 bases match TRBD1. Germline assignment: CDR1 DFQATT and CDR2 SNEGSKA (reference sequence). V lost 1 base to trimming and J lost 5 bases; unmatched junction nucleotides: 5. This CDR3 region has 15 residues. CDR3 in amino acids: CSARVGTGGLETQYF. The CDR3 DNA reads as TGCAGTGCTAGAGTCGGGACAGGGGGCTTGGAGACCCAGTACTTC.

This clonotype was seen at least ten times. The chain has TRBV5-1 and TRBJ2-7; 8 bases line up with TRBD2. Germline-derived CDR1 and CDR2 are SGHRS and YFSETQ. Trimming took 7 bases from V and 1 from J; bases not matched to a gene: 7. The CDR3 spans 14 residues. The CDR3 is CASSIKRESYEQYF. The CDR3 DNA follows: TGCGCCAGCTCCATAAAGCGGGAGTCCTACGAGCAGTACTTC.

The gene calls are TRBV6-1 and TRBJ1-5; TRBD1 is a possible D gene (5 bases). The CDR3 totals 16 residues. V dropped 2 bases and J dropped 1 base, with 12 bases sitting between them. Germline V gene lookup returns CDR1 MNHNS and CDR2 SASEGT. CDR3 sequence (DNA): TGTGCCAGCAGTGAACTCCGGGGACCAAGCAATCAGCCCCAGCATTTT. It is translated as CASSELRGPSNQPQHF.

This clonotype occurred many times. The rearrangement uses TRBV10-3 and TRBJ1-5, with 8 bases identical to TRBD1. The CDR3 consists of 14 residues. V dropped 5 bases and J dropped 2; count of bases not matched to a gene: 2. Germline-derived CDR1 and CDR2 are ENHRY and SYGVKD. The CDR3 sequence: CAISPTGGNQPQHF. The DNA of the CDR3 is TGTGCCATCAGTCCGACAGGGGGCAATCAGCCCCAGCATTTT.

This clonotype showed up just a few times. The chain recombines TRBV5-1 with TRBJ2-1; D perhaps matches TRBD1 (7 bases). The CDR3 is made up of 15 amino acids. V lost 4 bases, J lost 4 bases, and 15 bases lay in between. In germline, CDR1 is SGHRS, CDR2 YFSETQ. The CDR3 spells CASSRDSGQYNEQFF. The CDR3 DNA follows: TGCGCCAGCAGCCGGGACTCGGGACAGTACAATGAGCAGTTCTTC. The complete variable domain, with remaining parts taken from reference TRBV5-1 and TRBJ2-1, reads KAGVTQTPRYLIKTRGQQVTLSCSPISGHRSVSWYQQTPGQGLQFLFEYFSETQRNKGNFPGRFSGRQFSNSRSEMNVSTLELGDSALYLCASSRDSGQYNEQFFGPGTRLTVL.

The rearrangement joins TRBV29-1 to TRBJ2-5; D might be TRBD1 or TRBD2, each matching 5 bases. The CDR3 spans 14 residues. Per germline, CDR1 SQVTM and CDR2 ANQGSEA. V was pared by 4 bases and J by 9 bases, with 21 bases between. The CDR3 sequence is CSVGPGTRASAQYF. CDR3 bases: TGCAGCGTTGGCCCCGGGACGCGGGCGTCGGCCCAGTACTTC.

The genes are TRBV18 and TRBJ2-7; 7 nucleotides line up with TRBD2. CDR1 and CDR2 (germline): KGHSH, LQKENI. V shed 3 bases and J 3 bases; nucleotides not matched to a gene: 5. This CDR3 region has 14 residues. Here the CDR3 DNA reads TGTGCCAGCTCACCGGGACTATCCCTCTACGAGCAGTACTTC. This translates into CASSPGLSLYEQYF.

There are many counts of this clonotype. V is TRBV28 and J is TRBJ1-5, with a weak D call TRBD1 (5 bases). The germline CDR1 and CDR2 sequences are MDHEN and SYDVKM. The length of the CDR3 is 16 residues. The V end lost 9 bases, the J end lost 0 bases, and 18 bases lay between the germline ends. CDR3 bases: TGTGCCAGGTGGTTAGCAGGGTCTTATAGCAATCAGCCCCAGCATTTT. The encoded protein is CARWLAGSYSNQPQHF.

This clonotype was recorded a few times. The chain uses TRBV5-1 and TRBJ2-3, with 14 bases that match TRBD2. The CDR3 totals 17 residues. After removal of 0 bases from V and 5 bases from J, the junction contained 5 bases not matched to a gene. Germline CDR1 reads SGHRS; CDR2 reads YFSETQ. In DNA form, the CDR3 reads TGCGCCAGCAGCTTGGGACTAGCGGGAGGGCCTCAAGATACGCAGTATTTT. Translation gives CASSLGLAGGPQDTQYF. Full variable domain (outside the CDR3, taken from reference TRBV5-1 and TRBJ2-3): KAGVTQTPRYLIKTRGQQVTLSCSPISGHRSVSWYQQTPGQGLQFLFEYFSETQRNKGNFPGRFSGRQFSNSRSEMNVSTLELGDSALYLCASSLGLAGGPQDTQYFGPGTRLTVL.

About this clonotype: A much bigger clone sits one base away, suggesting this may be a read error. The chain uses TRBV6-5 and TRBJ2-7; TRBD2 matches 7 bases. This CDR3 is 17 amino acids long. Per germline, CDR1 MNHEY and CDR2 SVGAGI. Here the CDR3 reads CASSYGLAEDSSYEQHF. In DNA form, the CDR3 reads TGTGCCAGCAGTTACGGGCTAGCGGAGGATTCCTCCTACGAGCAGCACTTC.